Listed here are 4 T cell receptor beta chains from one sample, sequenced in a study of T cells in Graves' hyperthyroidism and ophthalmopathy. There were TCR beta CDR3 regions amplified from RNA transcripts. In the first-round RT-PCR of the TCR CDR3, the HTBI primer set was used. TCRdb reprocessed the multiplex PCR reads with MiXCR, giving one entry per CDR3 protein. The table includes around 700,000 distinct CDR3 sequences, around a third detected once. Sequencing used blood. The receptor source for this set is a woman in her forties with Graves' hyperthyroidism.

Concerning this clonotype: Just one base apart from a much larger clone, this may be a read error. The chain carries TRBV5-4 and TRBJ2-7; weak D call: TRBD1 (5 bases). The germline V gene encodes CDR1 SGHNT and CDR2 YYREEE (reference sequence). CDR3 length equals 14 residues. CDR3 sequence (DNA): TGTGCCAGCAGCTTGCGGCAGGGTCCTAGAGAGCACTACTTC. Protein product: CASSLRQGPREHYF.

As regards this clonotype: Its ends do not fully match the called genes, so a read error is possible. J is TRBJ2-2 and V is TRBV5-1, with D maybe TRBD2 (7 bases). The CDR3 has 15 residues. The germline gives CDR1 SGHRS, CDR2 YFSETQ. CDR3 protein: CASSGGGTSTGELFF. CDR3 coding DNA: TGCGCCAGCAGCGGCGGGGGCACGAGCACCGGGGAACTGTTTTTT. Filled out from reference TRBV5-1 and TRBJ2-2, the complete variable domain reads KAGVTQTPRYLIKTRGQQVTLSCSPISGHRSVSWYQQTPGQGLQFLFEYFSETQRNKGNFPGRFSGRQFSNSRSEMNVSTLELGDSALYLCASSGGGTSTGELFFGEGSRLTVL.

Notes on this clonotype: This may arise from a read error, as a much more abundant clone is one base away. For the CDR3, the DNA is TGTGCCATCAGTGCCCCGGGACAGGGTTTCTCTGGGGCCAACGTCCTGACTTTC. Its protein is CAISAPGQGFSGANVLTF. V is TRBV10-3 and J is TRBJ2-6; 9 positions agree with TRBD1. In germline, CDR1 is ENHRY, CDR2 SYGVKD. The CDR3 runs 18 residues. V was clipped by 4 bases and J by 0 bases; unmatched bases: 7.

The V call is TRBV29-1, the J call TRBJ2-7, with a tentative D call TRBD2 (5 bases). The J call may be wrong; the DNA end is better matched by TRBJ2-1. Germline V gene data show CDR1 as SQVTM and CDR2 as ANQGSEA. The CDR3 contains 12 residues. CDR3 in DNA: TGCAGCGTACACCCACTAGGGAGCGAGCAGTTCTTC. Amino acid sequence: CSVHPLGSEQFF.